This TCR beta chain was sequenced in a study of blood T cell repertoires in COVID-19. Study overall: Donors in the United States, Italy and Spain gave samples during acute or convalescent COVID-19. PBMCs, B-cell-depleted T cells, or T cells were the source of the cDNA or gDNA that made up the material.

Participant reports of clinical history set cohort assignment. Produced via immunoSEQ multiplex PCR; TCRdb's table is partial and in-frame only. This table has 200,000 to 300,000 clones, around 89% appearing once. CDR3 size: 12 residues. Germline CDR1 MDHEN, CDR2 SYDVKM. Sequenced: PBMCs or T cells enriched from blood (not recorded which). This chain joins TRBV28 and TRBJ1-5; no clear D gene. The clonotype comes from a woman in her twenties or thirties who had recovered from COVID-19. DNA of the CDR3: TGTGCTGGTCAAACGGGGATTCAGCCCCAGCATTTT. Translating gives CAGQTGIQPQHF. The full variable domain, completed using reference TRBV28 and TRBJ1-5, is DVKVTQSSRYLVKRTGEKVFLECVQDMDHENMFWYRQDPGLGLRLIYFSYDVKMKEKGDIPEGYSVSREKKERFSLILESASTNQTSMYLCAGQTGIQPQHFGDGTRLSIL.